These 26 T cell receptor beta chains were sequenced from one sample in a study of T cell repertoires in cytomegalovirus infection. TCRdb fed the reads into MiXCR, producing one record per CDR3 protein. The sample shows 250,000 to 300,000 distinct CDR3 sequences, approximately 15% of them seen only once. The sequenced material came from CD8+ T cells from PBMCs. These receptors originate from a human donor in good health (CMV status not recorded). Some clones in this sample may be carry-over from other donors' samples.

This clonotype was detected a few times. The chain carries TRBV12-3 or TRBV12-4 and TRBJ2-5; maybe TRBD2 (6 bases). The CDR3 totals 15 residues. Deletions cut 2 bases from V and 5 bases from J, with 15 bases between. The CDR3 nucleotides read TGTGCCAGCAGTTTAAGGCATGGAGGGCGGGAGACCCAGTACTTC. Protein: CASSLRHGGRETQYF.

There are a few counts of this clonotype. The chain is built from TRBV6-5 and TRBJ2-2; 7 bases match TRBD1. Trimming removed 2 bases from V and 5 bases from J; junction bases left unmatched: 8. The V gene's germline CDR1 is MNHEY and CDR2 SVGAGI. The length of the CDR3 is 16 residues. CDR3 sequence reads: CASSYDGTVGTGELFF. The CDR3 DNA follows: TGTGCCAGCAGTTACGACGGGACAGTGGGAACCGGGGAGCTGTTTTTT.

The chain carries TRBV14 and TRBJ2-7, with 9 bases matching TRBD1. Looked up from germline, CDR1 is SGHDN and CDR2 is FVKESK. Trimming took 5 bases from V and 3 from J; bases not matched to a gene: 11. The CDR3 runs 16 residues. CDR3 sequence reads: CASSIGTGTGYYEQYF. The DNA of the CDR3 is TGTGCCAGCAGCATTGGCACCGGGACAGGGTACTACGAGCAGTACTTC.

This clonotype was picked up one time. The chain couples TRBV28 to TRBJ2-2; possible D gene TRBD1, 6 bases. In germline, CDR1 is MDHEN, CDR2 SYDVKM. The CDR3 contains 15 residues. Trimming took 6 bases from V and 5 from J, leaving 16 bases between them. The CDR3 here is CASSRGRWETGELFF. The CDR3 DNA sequence: TGTGCCAGCAGCAGGGGTCGGTGGGAGACCGGGGAGCTGTTTTTT.

This clonotype came up many times. The chain has TRBV7-2 and TRBJ1-3; possible D gene TRBD1, 6 bases. Germline loops: CDR1 SGHTA, CDR2 FQGNSA. The CDR3 consists of 16 residues. The V and J ends lost 1 base and 0 bases respectively, with 10 bases between them. CDR3 region: CASSLGPGDSGNTIYF. In DNA, the CDR3 is TGTGCCAGCAGCTTAGGGCCAGGGGACTCTGGAAACACCATATATTTT. The full variable domain, its missing parts supplied by reference TRBV7-2 and TRBJ1-3, is GAGVSQSPSNKVTEKGKDVELRCDPISGHTALYWYRQSLGQGLEFLIYFQGNSAPDKSGLPSDRFSAERTGGSVSTLTIQRTQQEDSAVYLCASSLGPGDSGNTIYFGEGSWLTVV.

This chain joins TRBV3-1 and TRBJ1-1, with TRBD1 as a possible D gene (6 bases). CDR3 length equals 16 residues. CDR1 and CDR2 from the germline V gene are LGHDT and YNNKEL (reference sequence). V gave up 2 bases and J gave up 1 base, with 14 bases separating them. The CDR3 nucleotides read TGTGCCAGCAGCCAAATATTTTCGGGGGCGAACACTGAAGCTTTCTTT. This sequence encodes CASSQIFSGANTEAFF.

The gene calls are TRBV12-3 or TRBV12-4 and TRBJ1-1, with D unresolved. The CDR3 contains 13 residues. V shed 7 bases and J shed 1 base, with 10 bases lying between them. CDR3 amino acids: CASTEHQNTEAFF. The CDR3 bases are TGTGCCAGCACAGAACACCAGAACACTGAAGCTTTCTTT.

The chain carries TRBV7-4 and TRBJ2-1; the D gene could be TRBD1 or TRBD2 (6 bases each). The V end was cut by 5 bases, the J end by 3 bases, with 17 bases between. CDR1 and CDR2 from the germline V gene are SGHVT and SQSDAQ. This CDR3 spans 16 amino acids. The CDR3 DNA follows: TGTGCCAGCAGCCCGGGGGCCGGGACGAACTACAATGAGCAGTTCTTC. Amino acid sequence: CASSPGAGTNYNEQFF.

The table lists this clonotype with many counts. The rearrangement joins TRBV6-2 or TRBV6-3 to TRBJ1-5; 9 nucleotides match TRBD1. Per germline, CDR1 MNHEY and CDR2 SVGEGT. Trimming took 2 bases from V and 4 from J; bases not matched to a gene: 6. The CDR3 contains 16 residues. The CDR3 coding sequence is TGTGCCAGCAGTTACCATACAGGGGGCGGGAATCAGCCCCAGCATTTT. Translating gives CASSYHTGGGNQPQHF.

Many counts were recorded for this clonotype. V is TRBV7-8 and J is TRBJ2-1; weak D call: TRBD2 (6 bases). CDR3 length: 13 residues. Germline V gene lookup returns CDR1 SGHVS and CDR2 FQNEAQ. The germline V and J ends were trimmed by 3 bases and 4 bases, with 7 bases remaining between them. CDR3 nucleotide sequence: TGTGCCAGCAGCTTTAGCGGATACAATGAGCAGTTCTTC. Translated: CASSFSGYNEQFF.

The gene calls are TRBV7-9 and TRBJ2-3; D is uncertain. Germline CDR1 is SEHNR and CDR2 is FQNEAQ (reference sequence). CDR3 size: 14 residues. V lost 3 bases and J lost 2, with 9 bases in between. CDR3 in DNA: TGTGCCAGCAGCTTCCGAGGAAACACAGATACGCAGTATTTT. Its translation is CASSFRGNTDTQYF.

This clonotype came up a few times. The chain combines TRBV29-1 with TRBJ2-7; 9 nucleotides line up with TRBD1. With V trimmed by 6 bases and J by 3 bases, 3 bases remained unmatched. CDR3 length equals 12 residues. The germline V gene encodes CDR1 SQVTM and CDR2 ANQGSEA. CDR3: CSVSDRGYEQYF. In nucleotides, the CDR3 is TGCAGCGTATCGGACAGGGGCTACGAGCAGTACTTC.

This clonotype was picked up many times. V is TRBV7-2 and J is TRBJ2-2; the D gene is possibly TRBD1 (6 bases). There are 14 residues in the CDR3. Germline CDR1 reads SGHTA; CDR2 reads FQGNSA. V shed 6 bases and J shed 1 base, with 9 bases lying between them. As DNA, the CDR3 is TGTGCCAGCAGGATGGACAGGAACACCGGGGAGCTGTTTTTT. Its translation: CASRMDRNTGELFF.

The chain carries TRBV28 and TRBJ2-3, with 9 bases matching TRBD1. The CDR3 length is 15 residues. The V gene's germline CDR1 is MDHEN and CDR2 SYDVKM. V lost 4 bases and J lost 2; bases outside the gene matches: 4. In DNA, the CDR3 is TGTGCCAGCAGTTGGACAGGGGATCCCACAGATACGCAGTATTTT. Translated, it gives CASSWTGDPTDTQYF.

There are a few counts of this clonotype. The chain joins TRBV10-2 to TRBJ1-4; 7 nucleotides align to TRBD1. The CDR3 is made up of 16 amino acids. V lost 0 bases, J lost 5 bases, and 6 bases stayed unmatched. Per germline, CDR1 WSHSY and CDR2 SAAADI. CDR3 protein: CASSESPGQLNEKLFF. In DNA form, the CDR3 reads TGCGCCAGCAGTGAGTCCCCGGGACAGCTGAATGAAAAACTGTTTTTT.

This clonotype was seen at least ten times. J is TRBJ1-1 and V is TRBV25-1; no clear D. The V end lost 1 base, the J end lost 0 bases, and 9 bases lay between the germline ends. Germline CDR1 and CDR2: MGHDK and SYGVNS. The length of the CDR3 is 15 residues. The CDR3 coding sequence is TGTGCCAGCAGTGAATTACTAGGGATGAACACTGAAGCTTTCTTT. The encoded protein is CASSELLGMNTEAFF.

Ten or more counts support this clonotype. The chain joins TRBV12-3 or TRBV12-4 to TRBJ1-5, with D maybe TRBD1 (6 bases). The CDR3 covers 15 residues. Trimming removed 6 bases at V and 3 bases at J, with 15 bases between. The CDR3 reads CASSRALGANQPQHF. DNA of the CDR3: TGTGCCAGCAGCCGGGCCTTGGGGGCCAATCAGCCCCAGCATTTT.

The chain links TRBV27 to TRBJ2-7; the match to TRBD1 covers 7 bases. The V gene's germline CDR1 is MNHEY and CDR2 SMNVEV (reference sequence). The CDR3 runs to 18 residues. With 6 bases clipped from V and 2 bases from J, the junction kept 19 bases outside the gene matches. This CDR3 is CASRPGQRTLGYTYEQYF. Here the CDR3 DNA reads TGTGCCAGCAGGCCGGGACAGAGGACTCTTGGCTACACCTACGAGCAGTACTTC.

The V and J genes are TRBV5-1 and TRBJ1-2; 8 nucleotides line up with TRBD1. The CDR3 length is 16 residues. Per the germline V gene, CDR1 is SGHRS and CDR2 is YFSETQ. The ends lost 0 bases at V and 8 bases at J; junction bases unmatched: 12. For the CDR3, the DNA is TGCGCCAGCAGCTTGGAAGATCCAGGGGGCGTGAAGGGCTACACCTTC. Residues: CASSLEDPGGVKGYTF.

This clonotype was seen more than once but under ten times. The chain carries TRBV28 and TRBJ1-5, with 7 bases matching TRBD1. The CDR3 is 16 residues long. The V gene's germline CDR1 is MDHEN and CDR2 SYDVKM. V dropped 4 bases and J dropped 3; count of bases not matched to a gene: 9. CDR3 bases: TGTGCCAGCAGTTCGACAGGGTATACCCTCAATCAGCCCCAGCATTTT. Translated, it gives CASSSTGYTLNQPQHF.

This clonotype showed up many times. CDR3 sequence reads: CASSLEGQGEPYEQYF. The CDR3 nucleotides read TGTGCCAGCAGCTTGGAGGGACAGGGTGAACCCTACGAGCAGTACTTC. V usage is TRBV7-6 and J usage is TRBJ2-7; 9 bases are shared with TRBD1. The germline gives CDR1 SGHVS, CDR2 FNYEAQ. V trimming: 3 bases; J trimming: 2 bases; junction bases outside the gene matches: 8. The CDR3 extends over 16 amino acids. The full variable domain, its missing parts supplied by reference TRBV7-6 and TRBJ2-7, is GAGVSQSPRYKVTKRGQDVALRCDPISGHVSLYWYRQALGQGPEFLTYFNYEAQQDKSGLPNDRFSAERPEGSISTLTIQRTEQRDSAMYRCASSLEGQGEPYEQYFGPGTRLTVT.

This clonotype came up a few times. V gene TRBV6-2 or TRBV6-3 combines with J gene TRBJ2-1, with D perhaps matching TRBD2 (6 bases). Trimming shortened V by 6 bases and J by 8 bases, and 14 bases separated the two germline ends. The CDR3 has 13 residues. Germline V gives CDR1 MNHEY, CDR2 SVGEGT. CDR3 residues: CASRLTRRDEQFF. The CDR3 region has the DNA TGTGCCAGCAGACTGACCAGGAGGGATGAGCAGTTCTTC.

This clonotype appeared many times. The chain combines TRBV7-9 with TRBJ2-3, with no clear D. Trimming cost V 1 base and J 4 bases, with 12 bases left between them. Germline CDR1 and CDR2: SEHNR and FQNEAQ (reference sequence). The CDR3 covers 15 residues. CDR3 DNA: TGTGCCAGCAGCTTAGGCCTTGGGGTTCCAGATACGCAGTATTTT. Translated, it gives CASSLGLGVPDTQYF. Filled out from reference TRBV7-9 and TRBJ2-3, the complete variable domain reads DTGVSQNPRHKITKRGQNVTFRCDPISEHNRLYWYRQTLGQGPEFLTYFQNEAQLEKSRLLSDRFSAERPKGSFSTLEIQRTEQGDSAMYLCASSLGLGVPDTQYFGPGTRLTVL.

This chain connects TRBV7-9 to TRBJ1-5; weak D call: TRBD1 (5 bases). The germline V gene encodes CDR1 SEHNR and CDR2 FQNEAQ (reference sequence). The CDR3 sequence is 16 residues long. V lost 2 bases, J lost 3 bases, and 14 bases lay in between. For the CDR3, the DNA is TGTGCCAGCAGCTTACGGGGGAAAACCTTCAATCAGCCCCAGCATTTT. Amino acid sequence: CASSLRGKTFNQPQHF.

This clonotype was seen ten or more times. The chain employs TRBV4-1 and TRBJ2-7; D uncertain. CDR3 length equals 14 residues. Trimming took off 0 bases at V and 2 bases at J, with 8 bases between the two ends. CDR1 is MGHRA and CDR2 is YSYEKL in the germline V gene. CDR3 in DNA: TGCGCCAGCAGCCAAGAGGCGACTCCCTACGAGCAGTACTTC. As protein: CASSQEATPYEQYF.

This clonotype has at least ten counts. The gene calls are TRBV10-3 and TRBJ2-5; a weak D match, TRBD2 (6 bases). The CDR3 runs 13 residues. Germline CDR1 and CDR2: ENHRY and SYGVKD. With 3 bases removed from V and 4 bases from J, the gap between germline ends came to 9 bases. The CDR3 reads CAISDVGGETQYF. Written as DNA, the CDR3 is TGTGCCATCAGTGACGTGGGGGGAGAGACCCAGTACTTC.